This T cell receptor beta chain is from a study of blood T cell repertoires in COVID-19. In the study overall: There were acute and convalescent COVID-19 samples, and they came from the United States, Italy and Spain. Sample material is recorded as cDNA or gDNA derived from T cells, B-cell-depleted T cells, or PBMCs.

Produced via immunoSEQ multiplex PCR; TCRdb's table is partial and in-frame only. The repertoire consists of tens of thousands of clones, with under 80% occurring once and the leading ten covering 2.5% to 3%. Germline V gene data show CDR1 as DFQATT and CDR2 as SNEGSKA (reference sequence). The germline V and J ends were trimmed by 3 bases and 7 bases, with 7 bases remaining between them. This CDR3 comprises 11 residues. V gene TRBV20-1 combines with J gene TRBJ2-1; TRBD1 might be the D (6 bases). The TCR sequence derives from a human donor with acute or convalescent COVID-19. The donor label of this sample is uncertain. Sequencing used peripheral blood. For the CDR3, the DNA is TGCAGTGCTAGGGGGGCTAATGAGCAGTTCTTC. It specifies CSARGANEQFF.